This TCR beta chain was sequenced in a study of blood T cell repertoires in COVID-19. Overall study: Sites across the United States, Italy and Spain contributed samples from acute and convalescent COVID-19. The cDNA or gDNA used as material had been derived from T cells, B-cell-depleted T cells, or PBMCs.

Across 20 to 25 US areas, participants ranged in age from roughly 18 to 95 years. Authors' processing steps: Reference gene primer amplification in the assay estimated nucleated cell counts. Here immunoSEQ multiplex PCR was the method, and the copy in TCRdb shows in-frame clones only, minus some. The DNA gave D and trimming, while V, J and clone size come from that table. The sample contains around 250,000 clones, around 84% of which appear only once. The germline V gene encodes CDR1 MGHRA and CDR2 YSYEKL. The V end was cut by 1 base, the J end by 8 bases, with 14 bases between. The CDR3 contains 15 residues.

The chain links TRBV4-1 to TRBJ1-4; a possible D gene is TRBD1 (5 bases). This receptor was taken from a man aged 25 to 40 with acute COVID-19. The sequenced sample was PBMCs or T cells enriched from blood (not recorded which). The CDR3 reads CASSQAGRGGEKLFF. CDR3 nucleotide sequence: TGCGCCAGCAGCCAAGCGGGAAGGGGAGGCGAAAAACTGTTTTTT.